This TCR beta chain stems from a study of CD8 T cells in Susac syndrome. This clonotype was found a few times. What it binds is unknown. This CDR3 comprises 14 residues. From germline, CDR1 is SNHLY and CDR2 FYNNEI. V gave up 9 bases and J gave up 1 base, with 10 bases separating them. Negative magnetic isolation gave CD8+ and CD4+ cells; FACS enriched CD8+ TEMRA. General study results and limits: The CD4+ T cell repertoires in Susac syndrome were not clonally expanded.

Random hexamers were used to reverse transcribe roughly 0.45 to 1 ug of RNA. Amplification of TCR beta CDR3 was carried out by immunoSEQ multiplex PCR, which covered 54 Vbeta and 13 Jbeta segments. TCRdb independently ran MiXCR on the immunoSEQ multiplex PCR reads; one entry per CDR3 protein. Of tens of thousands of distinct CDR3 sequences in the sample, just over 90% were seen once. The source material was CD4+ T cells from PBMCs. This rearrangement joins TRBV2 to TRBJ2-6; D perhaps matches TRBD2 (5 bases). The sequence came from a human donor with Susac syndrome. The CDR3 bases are TGTGCCAGTTCCCGGGGATCTGGGGCCAACGTCCTGACTTTC. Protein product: CASSRGSGANVLTF.